These 5 T cell receptor beta chains came from one sample sequenced in a study of T cells in Graves' hyperthyroidism and ophthalmopathy. The source material, RNA transcripts, was used to amplify TCR beta CDR3 regions. Carried out on the TCR CDR3, a first-round RT-PCR used the HTBI primer set. In TCRdb, the multiplex PCR reads were re-called with MiXCR into one record per CDR3 protein. Of around 430,000 distinct CDR3 sequences listed, 15% were seen once; the top ten hold around a third. Sample: blood. The source is a woman in her 30s with Graves' hyperthyroidism.

This clonotype was detected only a few times. V and J are TRBV30 and TRBJ1-4, with 9 nucleotides matching TRBD1. The CDR3 consists of 15 residues. Germline CDR1 is GTSNPN and CDR2 is SVGIG (reference sequence). J was trimmed by 7 bases and V by 1 base; bases with no gene match: 7. The CDR3 DNA is TGTGCCTGGAGTGAGCCGGGACAGGGAAGTGAAAAACTGTTTTTT. Encoded protein: CAWSEPGQGSEKLFF.

The rearrangement links TRBV5-1 to TRBJ2-7, with D perhaps TRBD1 (6 bases). The V and J ends lost 4 bases and 2 bases respectively, with 16 bases between them. Germline V gene data show CDR1 as SGHRS and CDR2 as YFSETQ. CDR3 length: 15 residues. The CDR3 here is CASSPDGQSAYEQYF. The CDR3 nucleotides are TGCGCCAGCAGCCCCGATGGACAGTCCGCCTACGAGCAGTACTTC.

The J gene is TRBJ2-5, the V gene TRBV6-4, with 7 bases that match TRBD1. The CDR3 sequence is 14 residues long. V dropped 7 bases and J dropped 1; count of bases not matched to a gene: 6. CDR1 is MRHNA, CDR2 SNTAGT, per germline. Here the CDR3 reads CASTPQGFQETQYF. DNA of the CDR3: TGTGCCAGCACCCCACAGGGGTTCCAAGAGACCCAGTACTTC.

There are a few counts of this clonotype. This chain connects TRBV28 to TRBJ2-6; unclear D gene. Trimming removed 3 bases from V and 0 bases from J, with 12 bases in between. CDR3 length: 17 amino acids. Germline V gives CDR1 MDHEN, CDR2 SYDVKM. CDR3 in amino acids: CASSFSLGRSGANVLTF. Here the CDR3 DNA reads TGTGCCAGCAGTTTCTCCCTTGGTCGCTCTGGGGCCAACGTCCTGACTTTC. The full variable domain, completed using reference TRBV28 and TRBJ2-6, is DVKVTQSSRYLVKRTGEKVFLECVQDMDHENMFWYRQDPGLGLRLIYFSYDVKMKEKGDIPEGYSVSREKKERFSLILESASTNQTSMYLCASSFSLGRSGANVLTFGAGSRLTVL.

This clonotype was detected ten times or more. The CDR3 sequence is CASAAGTGGFDEQYF. In DNA form, the CDR3 reads TGTGCCAGCGCGGCCGGGACAGGGGGCTTTGACGAGCAGTACTTC. This sequence joins TRBV6-1 and TRBJ2-7; TRBD1 agrees at 12 bases. The V gene's germline CDR1 is MNHNS and CDR2 SASEGT. This CDR3 is 15 amino acids long. The ends lost 8 bases at V and 5 bases at J; junction bases unmatched: 10.